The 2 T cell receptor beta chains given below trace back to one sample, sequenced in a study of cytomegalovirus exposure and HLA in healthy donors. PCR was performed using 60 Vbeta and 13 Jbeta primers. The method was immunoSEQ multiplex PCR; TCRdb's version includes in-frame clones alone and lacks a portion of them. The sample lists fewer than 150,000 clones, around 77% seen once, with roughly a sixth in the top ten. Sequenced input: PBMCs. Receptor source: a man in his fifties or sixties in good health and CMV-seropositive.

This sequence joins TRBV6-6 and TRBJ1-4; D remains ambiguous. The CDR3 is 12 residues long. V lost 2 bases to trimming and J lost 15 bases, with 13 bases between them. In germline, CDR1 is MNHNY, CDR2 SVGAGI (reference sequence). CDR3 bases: TGTGCCAGCAGTTACGCCCGGGAAGCGATGTTTTTT. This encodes CASSYAREAMFF.

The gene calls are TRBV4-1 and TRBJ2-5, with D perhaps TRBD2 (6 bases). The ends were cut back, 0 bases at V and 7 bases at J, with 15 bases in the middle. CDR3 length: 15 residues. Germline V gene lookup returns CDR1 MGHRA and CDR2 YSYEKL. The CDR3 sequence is CASSQDIGGDATQYF. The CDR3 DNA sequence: TGCGCCAGCAGCCAAGATATTGGAGGGGATGCGACCCAGTACTTC.